This TCR beta chain was recovered during a study of OX40 agonist ivuxolimab in advanced cancers. Assay used: immunoSEQ multiplex PCR; TCRdb lists only in-frame clones, some missing. The sample shows more than 50,000 clones, about 90% of them seen only once. The CDR3 runs 15 residues. Germline CDR1 KGHSH, CDR2 LQKENI. The V gene lost 0 bases and the J gene lost 1 base, with 9 bases spanning the gap. This TCR was sampled from an adult with an advanced solid tumor such as melanoma, head and neck, liver or kidney cancer. The specimen comprised CD4+ or CD8+ T cells sorted from blood, sampled in a trial of the OX40 agonist ivuxolimab. This chain uses TRBV18 with TRBJ1-1; D perhaps matches TRBD1 (6 bases). This chain's CDR3 is CASSPPGTRNTEAFF. The CDR3 nucleotides are TGTGCCAGCTCACCACCGGGGACAAGGAACACTGAAGCTTTCTTT.